This is a list of T cell receptor beta chains from one sample in a study of control samples from healthy donors and cancer patients. Clones were sequenced by immunoSEQ multiplex PCR, and TCRdb holds only the in-frame ones, with some missing. In the table there are some 40,000 clones, about 83% of which are singletons. Material for sequencing was PBMCs. The receptor set was obtained from a woman between 55 and 75 years old with lung cancer. Each CDR3 is given with its conserved first and last residue. The D gene is left open where the match is weak. Some rows mark clone size as missing; the rest say once, few, many or name a class of expanded clone.

clone_size	d_call	v_call	j_call	cdr3_nt	cdr3_aa
.	TRBD1	TRBV3-1/TRBV3-2	TRBJ2-2	TGTGCCAGCAGCCAAGAAACAGGGGCCGGGGAGCTGTTTTTT	CASSQETGAGELFF
.	.	TRBV11-2	TRBJ1-2	TGTGCCAGCAGCTCTCAACAGGACTATGGCTACACCTTC	CASSSQQDYGYTF
.	.	TRBV19	TRBJ1-3	TGTGCCGCTCGGGGAGGGGATATCTCTGGAAACACCATATATTTT	CAARGGDISGNTIYF
.	TRBD1	TRBV7-8	TRBJ2-4	TGTGCCAGCAGCTCGAAACAGGGGGCGAGCATTCAGTACTTC	CASSSKQGASIQYF
.	.	TRBV6-6	TRBJ1-6	TGTGCCAGCGGAATTCCGGGGGATAATTCACCCCTCCACTTT	CASGIPGDNSPLHF
once	.	TRBV19	TRBJ2-3	TGTGCCAGTAGGGGATCGGCGGCAGCGGACACAGATACGCAGTATTTT	CASRGSAAADTDTQYF
.	TRBD1	TRBV19	TRBJ2-5	TGTGCCAGTAGTATTGGTTGGGACAGCCCCCAAGAGACCCAGTACTTC	CASSIGWDSPQETQYF
.	.	TRBV11-3	TRBJ2-1	TGTGCCAGCAGCTTTGAGTCCGGGGAGCAGTTCTTC	CASSFESGEQFF
.	.	TRBV6-5	TRBJ1-2	TGTGCCAGCAGTTACTCGGTACGGGGTCACGGCTACACCTTC	CASSYSVRGHGYTF
.	TRBD1	TRBV5-1	TRBJ2-4	TGCGCCAGCAGCTTGGAGGGGGCGCGGAACATTCAGTACTTC	CASSLEGARNIQYF
.	TRBD1	TRBV6-5	TRBJ1-3	TGTGCCAGCGGGACAGGGACCTTCTACGACACCATATATTTT	CASGTGTFYDTIYF
.	.	TRBV6-5	TRBJ2-7	TGTGCCAGCAGTTTAAGTGGGGCGGACCCCCGGGAGCAGTACTTC	CASSLSGADPREQYF
.	.	TRBV7-2	TRBJ2-2	TGTGCCAGCAGCTTGCTGCTGGCTACCGGGGAGCTGTTTTTT	CASSLLLATGELFF
.	.	TRBV25-1	TRBJ2-2	TGTGCCAGCACGGAGGGGCAGGGCGGGGAGCTGTTTTTT	CASTEGQGGELFF
.	.	TRBV6-6	TRBJ1-3	TGTGCCAGCAGTTACTCGGTCCCAGCAATAGGAAACACCATATATTTT	CASSYSVPAIGNTIYF
.	.	TRBV6-5	TRBJ1-2	TGTGCCGAGCGGGGTCAGGAGGTATCTGGCTACACCTTC	CAERGQEVSGYTF
.	TRBD2	TRBV6-5	TRBJ2-7	TGTGCCAGCAGTCCTATACTAGCGGGAACCTACGAGCAGTACTTC	CASSPILAGTYEQYF
.	.	TRBV11-2	TRBJ1-5	TGTGCCAGCAGCTCGACAGACAATCAGCCCCAGCATTTT	CASSSTDNQPQHF
.	TRBD2	TRBV4-3	TRBJ2-3	TGCGCCAGCAGCCAAGGTGAAACGGGAGGGTGGGATACGCAGTATTTT	CASSQGETGGWDTQYF
.	TRBD1	TRBV9	TRBJ1-1	TGTGCCAGCAGCCCCGGAGGGGGCCGGGGGAACACTGAAGCTTTCTTT	CASSPGGGRGNTEAFF
.	.	TRBV2	TRBJ1-3	TGTGCCAGCAGCCGGGAAGGGGGAAGCTCTGGAAACACCATATATTTT	CASSREGGSSGNTIYF
once	TRBD1	TRBV6-5	TRBJ2-7	TGTGCCAGCAGTTACTCCGGGACAGACTCCTACGAGCAGTACTTC	CASSYSGTDSYEQYF
.	TRBD1	TRBV3-1/TRBV3-2	TRBJ1-1	TGTGCCAGCAGCCCTGACAGGGAATTGAACACTGAAGCTTTCTTT	CASSPDRELNTEAFF
medium-sized	.	TRBV11-1	TRBJ1-1	TGTGCCAGCAGCTTTAATGAGAACACTGAAGCTTTCTTT	CASSFNENTEAFF
.	.	TRBV27	TRBJ2-1	TGTGCCAGCAGTTTAGTCCCCTCCTCCTACAATGAGCAGTTCTTC	CASSLVPSSYNEQFF
.	.	TRBV3-1/TRBV3-2	TRBJ1-4	TGTGCCAGCAGCCAGATCGGACAGCCTAATGAAAAACTGTTTTTT	CASSQIGQPNEKLFF
.	.	TRBV11-3	TRBJ2-1	TGTGCCAGCAGCTCCCTATACTACAATGAGCAGTTCTTC	CASSSLYYNEQFF
.	TRBD2	TRBV7-3	TRBJ2-1	TGTGCCAGCAGCGACCGACTAGCGAACTACAATGAGCAGTTCTTC	CASSDRLANYNEQFF
.	.	TRBV9	TRBJ2-3	TGTGCCAGCAGCGTGGACCTCTCGGGGTATACGCAGTATTTT	CASSVDLSGYTQYF
.	.	TRBV7-7	TRBJ2-5	TGTGCTAGCAGTTCGACGACAGGTCAAGAGACCCAGTACTTC	CASSSTTGQETQYF
.	.	TRBV5-1	TRBJ1-1	TGCGCCAGCAGCGTGGGGGCTCCGGGTGAAGCTTTCTTT	CASSVGAPGEAFF
few	TRBD2	TRBV7-2	TRBJ2-5	TGTGCCAGCAGCTTAGTCTCACAGCGGGGGGGGGAGACCCAGTACTTC	CASSLVSQRGGETQYF
.	.	TRBV6-5	TRBJ2-1	TGTGCCAGCAGTTACTCGACCCTCGACTCCTACAATGAGCAGTTCTTC	CASSYSTLDSYNEQFF
.	TRBD2	TRBV7-8	TRBJ2-7	TGTGCCAGCAGCCCCCGACTCGGGACTAGCGGTTACGAGCAGTACTTC	CASSPRLGTSGYEQYF
.	.	TRBV7-9	TRBJ1-2	TGTGCCAGCAGCTACCCGGACAGTGATGGCTACACCTTC	CASSYPDSDGYTF
.	.	TRBV18	TRBJ2-1	TGTGCCAGCTCAGACCCAGAGAGCTCCTACAATGAGCAGTTCTTC	CASSDPESSYNEQFF
.	.	TRBV7-2	TRBJ1-4	TGTGCCAGCAGCTCGGGGAGAGCTAATGAAAAACTGTTTTTT	CASSSGRANEKLFF
.	.	TRBV6-5	TRBJ1-5	TGTGCCAGCAGCCCAACCTGGGGGGGCAATCAGCCCCAGCATTTT	CASSPTWGGNQPQHF
.	TRBD1	TRBV5-5	TRBJ2-2	TGTGCCAGCAACTGGGGACAGCCGAACACCGGGGAGCTGTTTTTT	CASNWGQPNTGELFF
.	.	TRBV19	TRBJ2-1	TGTGCCAGTAGTAGAGAAGGAGGGACAGCCAGCAATGAGCAGTTCTTC	CASSREGGTASNEQFF
few	.	TRBV20-1	TRBJ2-5	TGCAGTGCGACGACAGCGGAGACCCAGTACTTC	CSATTAETQYF
.	TRBD2	TRBV7-9	TRBJ2-2	TGTGCCAGCAGACCGGGGGGGAACACCGGGGAGCTGTTTTTT	CASRPGGNTGELFF
.	.	TRBV3-1/TRBV3-2	TRBJ1-1	TGTGCCAGCAGCCAAAGATTTTTGGGCGCAGAAACTGAAGCTTTCTTT	CASSQRFLGAETEAFF
.	TRBD2	TRBV9	TRBJ2-2	TGTGCCAGCAGCGACGGACTAGTCCCCGTCACCGGGGAGCTGTTTTTT	CASSDGLVPVTGELFF
.	TRBD2	TRBV10-3	TRBJ2-7	TGTGCCATCAGTGACATAATGAAGGGAGGGGAGCAGTACTTC	CAISDIMKGGEQYF
.	TRBD1	TRBV5-4	TRBJ1-6	TGTGCCAGCAGCACCTCGGACAGGGAAAGCTCACCCCTCCACTTT	CASSTSDRESSPLHF
.	.	TRBV7-6	TRBJ2-3	TGTGCCAGCAGCTTATTAGGACTAAACACAGATACGCAGTATTTT	CASSLLGLNTDTQYF
.	.	TRBV3-1/TRBV3-2	TRBJ1-5	TGTGCCAGCAGCCAAGGGAGGGGGTCCAAATGGCCCCAGCATTTT	CASSQGRGSKWPQHF
.	.	TRBV19	TRBJ1-6	TGTGCCAGTAGTATTCAATGGTCCGGCGGTTCACCCCTCCACTTT	CASSIQWSGGSPLHF
.	.	TRBV7-2	TRBJ1-1	TGTGCCAGCAGCTCTCGAAAGTTTTCGGCGCCAGCTTTCTTT	CASSSRKFSAPAFF
.	.	TRBV2	TRBJ2-3	TGTGCCAGCAGTGAAGTCCCACCTCCCACAGATACGCAGTATTTT	CASSEVPPPTDTQYF
.	.	TRBV6-5	TRBJ2-5	TGTGCCAGCAGTTACGCCAGAGGGGGTCAGACCCAGTACTTC	CASSYARGGQTQYF
.	TRBD1	TRBV14	TRBJ2-1	TGTGCCAGCAGAGACAGGGGGAATAATGAGCAGTTCTTC	CASRDRGNNEQFF
few	.	TRBV10-2	TRBJ2-4	TGCGCCAGCAGGTTAACCGACAGCCTAGAAAACATTCAGTACTTC	CASRLTDSLENIQYF
.	TRBD1	TRBV5-5	TRBJ2-3	TGTGCCAGCAGTTCGGGACAGGGGTGGGCAGATACGCAGTATTTT	CASSSGQGWADTQYF